Listed here are 14 T cell receptor beta chains from one sample, sequenced in a study of CD8+ T cells in alopecia areata. RNA extraction and reverse transcription yielded cDNA as sequencing template. Assay used: immunoSEQ multiplex PCR; TCRdb lists only in-frame clones, some missing. The table has over 85,000 clones, 35% to 45% seen once. Material: CD4+ T cells sorted from blood. These receptor sequences come from a human donor with alopecia areata.

This rearrangement joins TRBV2 to TRBJ2-5; D is undetermined. The V gene's germline CDR1 is SNHLY and CDR2 FYNNEI. V lost 4 bases to trimming and J lost 3 bases, with 3 bases between them. The CDR3 covers 11 residues. CDR3 in DNA: TGTGCCAGCAGTGGAAAAGAGACCCAGTACTTC. Protein: CASSGKETQYF.

This clone was detected only a few times. This chain joins TRBV30 and TRBJ1-2; unclear D gene. In germline, CDR1 is GTSNPN, CDR2 SVGIG (reference sequence). The V end lost 8 bases, the J end lost 3 bases, and 13 bases lay between the germline ends. The CDR3 totals 12 residues. The CDR3 bases are TGTGCCAGACGTGGAAAAGACTATGGCTACACCTTC. Translating it yields CARRGKDYGYTF.

The V call is TRBV7-2, the J call TRBJ2-1; maybe TRBD1 (6 bases). The germline V gene encodes CDR1 SGHTA and CDR2 FQGNSA. The ends were cut back, 5 bases at V and 0 bases at J, with 17 bases in the middle. There are 17 residues in the CDR3. CDR3 nucleotide sequence: TGTGCCAGCAGCCGACAGGTATTAGCGAGCTCCTACAATGAGCAGTTCTTC. Translating gives CASSRQVLASSYNEQFF.

J is TRBJ1-2 and V is TRBV27; the D is unclear. The germline V and J ends were trimmed by 6 bases and 8 bases, with 13 bases remaining between them. This CDR3 is built from 12 residues. Germline V gene lookup returns CDR1 MNHEY and CDR2 SMNVEV (reference sequence). CDR3 sequence (DNA): TGTGCCAGCAGCAAAGGGAATCGGGGCTACACCTTC. Its translation is CASSKGNRGYTF.

The chain recombines TRBV29-1 with TRBJ2-5, with 8 positions matching TRBD2. Germline loops: CDR1 SQVTM, CDR2 ANQGSEA. The J segment lost 5 bases and the V segment lost 4 bases, leaving 12 bases of the junction unmatched. The CDR3 totals 15 residues. The CDR3 region has the DNA TGCAGCGTTGGACACAGACTACTAGCGGCGGAGACCCAGTACTTC. It translates to CSVGHRLLAAETQYF. Looking up the rest from reference TRBV29-1 and TRBJ2-5 gives the full variable domain: SAVISQKPSRDICQRGTSLTIQCQVDSQVTMMFWYRQQPGQSLTLIATANQGSEATYESGFVIDKFPISRPNLTFSTLTVSNMSPEDSSIYLCSVGHRLLAAETQYFGPGTRLLVL.

V is TRBV29-1 and J is TRBJ2-7; tentatively, D is TRBD2 (6 bases). The germline V and J ends were trimmed by 4 bases and 5 bases, with 18 bases remaining between them. CDR1 and CDR2 (germline): SQVTM, ANQGSEA. The CDR3 length is 14 residues. The CDR3 bases are TGCAGCGTTGGGGCAGCGGTGGGGACTCACGAGCAGTACTTC. Encoded protein: CSVGAAVGTHEQYF.

The sample holds a few counts of this clone. The V call is TRBV20-1, the J call TRBJ2-1; 8 bases line up with TRBD1. Germline V gives CDR1 DFQATT, CDR2 SNEGSKA (reference sequence). This CDR3 spans 11 amino acids. With V trimmed by 1 base and J by 10 bases, 0 bases remained unmatched. CDR3 coding DNA: TGCAGTGCTAGAGGGGACAGGGAGCAGTTCTTC. This sequence encodes CSARGDREQFF.

This clone was observed a few times. J is TRBJ2-1 and V is TRBV7-8; D is possibly TRBD2 (5 bases). This CDR3 is 14 amino acids long. Trimming shortened V by 4 bases and J by 6 bases, and 13 bases separated the two germline ends. CDR1 and CDR2 (germline): SGHVS, FQNEAQ. The CDR3 loop reads CASSSWRAGNEQFF. CDR3 in DNA: TGTGCCAGCAGCTCCTGGCGGGCTGGCAATGAGCAGTTCTTC.

V is TRBV29-1 and J is TRBJ2-3; 13 bases are a match to TRBD2. Trimming took 2 bases from V and 2 from J; bases not matched to a gene: 7. Germline values: CDR1 SQVTM, CDR2 ANQGSEA. This CDR3 spans 17 amino acids. The CDR3: CSVEIPGLAGSTDTQYF. Here the CDR3 DNA reads TGCAGCGTTGAAATACCGGGACTAGCGGGGTCCACAGATACGCAGTATTTT.

The chain uses TRBV29-1 and TRBJ2-3; D perhaps matches TRBD2 (6 bases). There are 12 residues in the CDR3. V was cut by 4 bases and J by 4 bases, with 9 bases left in between. The V gene's germline CDR1 is SQVTM and CDR2 ANQGSEA. The CDR3 spells CSVVLAADTQYF. The CDR3 DNA sequence: TGCAGCGTTGTACTAGCAGCAGATACGCAGTATTTT.

Comments on this clone: The same CDR3 can be traced to other DNA sequences in this sample. The chain uses TRBV7-2 and TRBJ2-5, with D uncertain. The CDR3 extends over 11 amino acids. Germline assignment: CDR1 SGHTA and CDR2 FQGNSA. V lost 5 bases and J 2 bases, leaving 3 bases between the germline ends. The CDR3 sequence is CASSLQETQYF. The DNA of the CDR3 is TGTGCCAGCAGCCTACAAGAGACCCAGTACTTC.

The chain recombines TRBV29-1 with TRBJ2-7, with 9 bases aligning to TRBD2. Per germline, CDR1 SQVTM and CDR2 ANQGSEA. Trimming at V came to 6 bases and at J to 5 bases, leaving 11 bases not matched to a gene. The CDR3 is 14 amino acids. The CDR3 reads CSVAASGMWDEQYF. CDR3 sequence (DNA): TGCAGCGTCGCAGCTAGCGGGATGTGGGACGAGCAGTACTTC.

The table lists this clone with a few counts. This chain connects TRBV29-1 to TRBJ2-5; 7 bases align to TRBD1. V shed 7 bases and J 3 bases; nucleotides not matched to a gene: 5. CDR1 SQVTM and CDR2 ANQGSEA come from the germline V gene. This CDR3 has 12 residues. This CDR3 reads CSDRDRKETQYF. The CDR3, as DNA: TGCAGCGACCGGGACAGAAAAGAGACCCAGTACTTC.

A few counts support this clone. The chain is built from TRBV5-1 and TRBJ2-5; perhaps TRBD2 as D (6 bases). This CDR3 has 14 amino acids. Per the germline V gene, CDR1 is SGHRS and CDR2 is YFSETQ. With 4 bases removed from V and 5 bases from J, the gap between germline ends came to 15 bases. The CDR3 bases are TGCGCCAGCAGCCAACGACTAGGATCGGAGACCCAGTACTTC. Translating it yields CASSQRLGSETQYF.